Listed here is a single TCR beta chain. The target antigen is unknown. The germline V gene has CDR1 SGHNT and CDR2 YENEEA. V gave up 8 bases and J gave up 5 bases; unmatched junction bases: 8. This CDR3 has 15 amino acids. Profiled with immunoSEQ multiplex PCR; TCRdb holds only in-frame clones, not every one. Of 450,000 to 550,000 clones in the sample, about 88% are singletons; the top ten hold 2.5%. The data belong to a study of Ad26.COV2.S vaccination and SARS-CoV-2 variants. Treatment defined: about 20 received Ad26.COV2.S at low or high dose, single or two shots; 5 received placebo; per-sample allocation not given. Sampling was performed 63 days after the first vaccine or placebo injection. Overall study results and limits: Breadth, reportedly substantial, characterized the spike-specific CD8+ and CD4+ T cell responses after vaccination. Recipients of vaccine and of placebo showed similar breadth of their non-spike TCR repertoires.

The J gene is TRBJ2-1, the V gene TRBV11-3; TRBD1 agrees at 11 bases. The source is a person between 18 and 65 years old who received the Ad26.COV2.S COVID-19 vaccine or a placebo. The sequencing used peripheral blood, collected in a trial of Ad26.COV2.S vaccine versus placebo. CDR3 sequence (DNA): TGTGCCAGCGCAGGCGGACAGGGGGCGGACAATGAGCAGTTCTTC. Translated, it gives CASAGGQGADNEQFF.